The 26 T cell receptor beta chains in this list originate from one sample, sequenced in a study of control samples from healthy donors and cancer patients (TCRdb year 2020). Library generation was performed with the immunoSEQ multiplex PCR assay. TCRdb carries this immuneACCESS record with in-frame sequences only. Its versions omit some clonotypes, under half of them owing to an unresolved V gene in the studies checked, with the rest unexplained. The sample table records 90,000 to 140,000 clones; around four fifths of these occur just once. The ten largest make up roughly 13% of the sample. Sequencing was performed on blood. Every receptor here comes from a woman in her forties or fifties in good health.

The genes are TRBV6-4 and TRBJ2-3; D may be TRBD1 or TRBD2 (5 bases each). Trimming shortened V by 6 bases and J by 0 bases, and 10 bases separated the two germline ends. The germline gives CDR1 MRHNA, CDR2 SNTAGT. CDR3 length: 14 residues. The CDR3 DNA follows: TGTGCCAGCAGAAGGGACGCCAGCACAGATACGCAGTATTTT. It yields the protein CASRRDASTDTQYF.

V is TRBV7-9 and J is TRBJ1-1; TRBD1 matches at 7 bases. The germline V gene encodes CDR1 SEHNR and CDR2 FQNEAQ (reference sequence). The junction had 6 bases not matched to a gene; V was cut back by 2 bases and J by 3 bases. This CDR3 region has 15 residues. Here the CDR3 DNA reads TGTGCCAGCAGCTTACCCAGGGGGACCGACACTGAAGCTTTCTTT. Translating it yields CASSLPRGTDTEAFF.

This chain connects TRBV4-3 to TRBJ2-7; 8 nucleotides match TRBD1. The V segment lost 4 bases and the J segment 3 bases; nucleotides outside the gene matches: 14. This CDR3 has 17 amino acids. Per germline, CDR1 LGHNA and CDR2 YSLEER. The CDR3 sequence: CASSRDLTGGLFYEQYF. Here the CDR3 DNA reads TGCGCCAGCAGCCGGGACCTCACAGGGGGGCTTTTCTACGAGCAGTACTTC.

V usage is TRBV5-4 and J usage is TRBJ2-5; the match to TRBD2 covers 9 bases. Per the germline V gene, CDR1 is SGHNT and CDR2 is YYREEE (reference sequence). Unmatched junction bases numbered 8, after V lost 4 bases and J lost 1 base. The CDR3 extends over 16 amino acids. The CDR3 DNA is TGTGCCAGCAGCCCGGCGGGAGGGGTACTCCAAGAGACCCAGTACTTC. Encoded protein: CASSPAGGVLQETQYF.

This CDR3 reads CASRKLGNTEAFF. In nucleotides, the CDR3 is TGTGCCAGCAGAAAGTTGGGGAACACTGAAGCTTTCTTT. This sequence joins TRBV12-3 or TRBV12-4 and TRBJ1-1, with D unresolved. V was shortened by 6 bases and J by 1 base, with 9 bases between the two germline ends. The CDR3 loop spans 13 amino acids.

The CDR3 DNA sequence: TGTGCCAGTAGCGCTCGACAGGGGTTGTACGAGCAGTACTTC. The encoded protein is CASSARQGLYEQYF. This chain uses TRBV19 with TRBJ2-7; TRBD1 matches at 8 bases. The CDR3 is 14 residues long. The germline CDR1 and CDR2 sequences are LNHDA and SQIVND (reference sequence). Unmatched junction bases numbered 8, after V lost 6 bases and J lost 4 bases.

This chain links TRBV15 with TRBJ2-5; TRBD1 matches at 8 bases. Germline assignment: CDR1 LNHNV and CDR2 YYDKDF (reference sequence). V gave up 0 bases and J gave up 5 bases; unmatched junction bases: 11. CDR3 size: 17 residues. The CDR3 DNA follows: TGTGCCACCAGCAGAGATCAGGGGGCCAGGGTAGGGGAGACCCAGTACTTC. Translated: CATSRDQGARVGETQYF.

The CDR3 protein is CAIMGGIGTLNTEAFF. CDR3 DNA: TGTGCCATCATGGGGGGGATCGGTACACTGAACACTGAAGCTTTCTTT. The rearrangement uses TRBV10-3 and TRBJ1-1; TRBD1 is a possible D gene (5 bases). Germline CDR1 ENHRY, CDR2 SYGVKD. Trimming removed 7 bases from V and 0 bases from J, with 18 bases in between. The CDR3 has 16 amino acids.

This chain joins TRBV5-4 and TRBJ1-4, with D possibly matching TRBD1 (5 bases). The germline V and J ends were trimmed by 2 bases and 8 bases, with 16 bases remaining between them. The CDR3 sequence is 15 residues long. Germline-derived CDR1 and CDR2 are SGHNT and YYREEE (reference sequence). DNA of the CDR3: TGTGCCAGCAGCTTAGGGGTGGGTAAATCGGAAAAACTGTTTTTT. It encodes CASSLGVGKSEKLFF.

CDR3 sequence: CATSRDGRPNEKLFF. CDR3 DNA: TGTGCCACCAGCAGAGATGGGCGACCAAATGAAAAACTGTTTTTT. The chain couples TRBV15 to TRBJ1-4, with D unclear. The germline gives CDR1 LNHNV, CDR2 YYDKDF (reference sequence). Trimming stripped 0 bases from V and 5 bases from J, with 10 bases between. The CDR3 length is 15 residues.

The chain recombines TRBV14 with TRBJ1-1; D unresolved. The CDR3 is 15 amino acids. V was trimmed by 1 base and J by 0 bases, leaving 9 bases between them. Germline loops: CDR1 SGHDN, CDR2 FVKESK. CDR3 DNA: TGTGCCAGCAGCCAAGCGGCGGCAATGAACACTGAAGCTTTCTTT. It yields the protein CASSQAAAMNTEAFF. The variable domain in full, completed from reference TRBV14 and TRBJ1-1, reads EAGVTQFPSHSVIEKGQTVTLRCDPISGHDNLYWYRRVMGKEIKFLLHFVKESKQDESGMPNNRFLAERTGGTYSTLKVQPAELEDSGVYFCASSQAAAMNTEAFFGQGTRLTVV.

The genes are TRBV6-4 and TRBJ1-5, with 9 bases fitting TRBD1. Trimming cost V 4 bases and J 3 bases; bases outside gene matches: 1. The CDR3 extends over 14 amino acids. Germline lookup yields CDR1 MRHNA and CDR2 SNTAGT. DNA for the CDR3: TGTGCCAGCAGTGGGGACAGGGCCAATCAGCCCCAGCATTTT. This gives the protein CASSGDRANQPQHF.

This clone appeared a single time. This chain connects TRBV7-9 to TRBJ2-1, with TRBD1 matching over 10 bases. The V gene end was trimmed by 5 bases and the J gene end by 5 bases; junction bases not matched to a gene: 3. Germline CDR1 is SEHNR and CDR2 is FQNEAQ (reference sequence). The CDR3 has 14 amino acids. The CDR3 DNA is TGTGCCAGCAGCGTGGGACAGGGGCACAATGAGCAGTTCTTC. This sequence encodes CASSVGQGHNEQFF.

Remarks on this clone: Other DNA sequences within the sample encode an identical CDR3. V usage is TRBV5-4 and J usage is TRBJ2-3; D may correspond to TRBD1 or TRBD2 (5 bases each). This CDR3 is built from 14 residues. V gave up 1 base and J gave up 1 base, with 7 bases separating them. The V gene's germline CDR1 is SGHNT and CDR2 YYREEE (reference sequence). This CDR3 reads CASSLMGGTDTQYF. The CDR3 DNA sequence: TGTGCCAGCAGCTTGATGGGGGGCACAGATACGCAGTATTTT.

The chain joins TRBV7-2 to TRBJ2-7; D might be TRBD2 (5 bases). The germline V and J ends were trimmed by 0 bases and 6 bases, with 12 bases remaining between them. The CDR3 covers 14 residues. Germline V CDR1 and CDR2: SGHTA, FQGNSA. The CDR3: CASSLASGGGEQYF. The CDR3 DNA is TGTGCCAGCAGCTTAGCGTCCGGCGGAGGCGAGCAGTACTTC.

This sequence joins TRBV28 and TRBJ2-7, with a weak D call TRBD2 (5 bases). CDR3 length: 12 residues. Germline V gene lookup returns CDR1 MDHEN and CDR2 SYDVKM. V lost 3 bases and J 4 bases, leaving 7 bases between the germline ends. The CDR3 coding sequence is TGTGCCAGCAGTTTCCGGGGATACGAGCAGTACTTC. This gives the protein CASSFRGYEQYF.

The chain links TRBV11-2 to TRBJ2-1; TRBD1 matches 7 bases. CDR1 and CDR2 from the germline V gene are SGHAT and FQNNGV. Trimming removed 5 bases from V and 7 bases from J; junction bases left unmatched: 5. The CDR3 is made up of 13 amino acids. CDR3 region: CASSRDRANEQFF. Written as DNA, the CDR3 is TGTGCCAGCAGCCGTGACAGGGCTAATGAGCAGTTCTTC.

As concerns this clone: In the same sample, other DNA sequences code for this CDR3. V gene TRBV28 combines with J gene TRBJ2-3; 7 positions match TRBD2. The CDR3 runs 14 residues. Looked up from germline, CDR1 is MDHEN and CDR2 is SYDVKM. V lost 3 bases, J lost 2 bases, and 2 bases stayed unmatched. The CDR3 DNA is TGTGCCAGCAGTTTGGGACTAAACACAGATACGCAGTATTTT. It specifies CASSLGLNTDTQYF.

The genes are TRBV5-5 and TRBJ1-6, with 7 bases lining up with TRBD1. V gave up 2 bases and J gave up 6 bases; unmatched junction bases: 17. The CDR3 length is 19 residues. From germline, CDR1 is SGHKS and CDR2 YYEKEE (reference sequence). CDR3 in amino acids: CASSFLHVDRVVGNSPLHF. The CDR3 DNA sequence: TGTGCCAGCAGCTTCCTACACGTCGACAGGGTGGTTGGTAATTCACCCCTCCACTTT. The whole variable domain, remainder taken from reference TRBV5-5 and TRBJ1-6, is DAGVTQSPTHLIKTRGQQVTLRCSPISGHKSVSWYQQVLGQGPQFIFQYYEKEERGRGNFPDRFSARQFPNYSSELNVNALLLGDSALYLCASSFLHVDRVVGNSPLHFGNGTRLTVT.

The chain carries TRBV7-9 and TRBJ2-3; possibly TRBD1 for D (5 bases). The V and J ends lost 4 bases and 0 bases respectively, with 14 bases between them. CDR3 length: 16 residues. The germline V gene has CDR1 SEHNR and CDR2 FQNEAQ (reference sequence). The CDR3 coding sequence is TGTGCCAGCAGCTCGCAGGGTGCTACTAGCACAGATACGCAGTATTTT. The encoded protein is CASSSQGATSTDTQYF.

This sequence joins TRBV4-3 and TRBJ2-7; the match to TRBD2 covers 7 bases. This CDR3 is built from 15 residues. Germline assignment: CDR1 LGHNA and CDR2 YSLEER. V shed 1 base and J 2 bases; nucleotides not matched to a gene: 5. The CDR3 DNA is TGCGCCAGCAGCCAAGCGAGCGGGGCTACCTACGAGCAGTACTTC. It yields the protein CASSQASGATYEQYF.

The J gene is TRBJ2-2, the V gene TRBV4-3; D not resolved. The CDR3 length is 14 residues. The germline V gene has CDR1 LGHNA and CDR2 YSLEER. V lost 4 bases and J lost 2, with 8 bases in between. CDR3: CASSRLHNTGELFF. In DNA form, the CDR3 reads TGCGCCAGCAGCCGCCTTCACAACACCGGGGAGCTGTTTTTT.

This clone was counted only a few times. The chain carries TRBV27 and TRBJ2-3; 9 positions match TRBD1. The J segment lost 3 bases and the V segment lost 5 bases, leaving 6 bases of the junction unmatched. The germline V gene encodes CDR1 MNHEY and CDR2 SMNVEV (reference sequence). This CDR3 spans 15 amino acids. Written as DNA, the CDR3 is TGTGCCAGCAGTACCACGGACAGGGGAACAGATACGCAGTATTTT. This codes for CASSTTDRGTDTQYF.

The chain couples TRBV7-3 to TRBJ2-3, with D possibly being TRBD2 (7 bases). The CDR3 is 15 residues long. Germline values: CDR1 SGHTA, CDR2 FQGTGA. Trimming took off 3 bases at V and 1 base at J, with 11 bases between the two ends. CDR3 DNA: TGTGCCAGCAGCTTGTTAGGGGGGGGCACAGATACGCAGTATTTT. Translation: CASSLLGGGTDTQYF.

The chain employs TRBV7-2 and TRBJ2-3; 11 positions agree with TRBD2. Germline trimming cut 5 bases from V and 3 bases from J; bases unmatched to any gene: 4. The CDR3 loop spans 15 amino acids. The germline gives CDR1 SGHTA, CDR2 FQGNSA. CDR3 nucleotide sequence: TGTGCCAGCAGCAAATGGACTAGCGGGACAGATACGCAGTATTTT. Residues: CASSKWTSGTDTQYF.

This clone was observed a single time. This sequence joins TRBV29-1 and TRBJ1-5, with D maybe TRBD1 (5 bases). Per germline, CDR1 SQVTM and CDR2 ANQGSEA. V was trimmed by 7 bases and J by 4 bases, leaving 14 bases between them. There are 13 residues in the CDR3. The CDR3 DNA sequence: TGCAGCGCCGAAGCGGGGGTGAATCAGCCCCAGCATTTT. It codes for CSAEAGVNQPQHF.